These T cell receptor beta chains were read from a single sample in a study of T cell changes during pregnancy in multiple sclerosis. Some clones are missing from TCRdb's copy, which holds only in-frame ones; the method was immunoSEQ multiplex PCR. The table records about 22,000 clones, more than 75% of them present only once. Sequencing was performed on CD4+ T cells from peripheral blood mononuclear cells, taken in the second trimester of pregnancy. The receptor source for this set is a female donor in good health, enrolled as a control in a pregnancy study. Each CDR3 is given with its conserved first and last residue. The D gene is left open where the match is weak. Some rows have no size entry. The others give once, few or many, or a class for an expanded clone.

>TRBJ2-1|14|NA|NA|TRBV15
TGTGCCACCAGCAGACTCCAAAGCGGAGATGAGCAGTTCTTC
CATSRLQSGDEQFF
>TRBJ2-5|14|NA|NA|TRBV21-1
TGTGCCACCCCTTGGACAGGGCCCCAAGAGACCCAGTACTTC
CATPWTGPQETQYF
>TRBJ1-2|15|NA|medium-sized|TRBV4-2
TGTGCCAGCAGCCAAGACTTTAACAGGGCCTATGGCTACACCTTC
CASSQDFNRAYGYTF
>TRBJ2-3|18|NA|NA|TRBV5-1
TGCGCCAGCAGCCCGGAGGTGAGGCACACCCCTCAGACAGATACGCAGTATTTT
CASSPEVRHTPQTDTQYF
>TRBJ2-3|12|NA|NA|TRBV29-1
TGCAGCGTTCCGGTTAGCCCAGATACGCAGTATTTT
CSVPVSPDTQYF
>TRBJ2-5|19|NA|NA|TRBV7-2
TGTGCCAGCAGCTTAGGGTCGTCGCGGGGGCGTATACTACAAGAGACCCAGTACTTC
CASSLGSSRGRILQETQYF
>TRBJ2-1|16|TRBD2|once|TRBV7-2
TGTGCCAGCAGCCCCTGGATAGCGGGGTCCTACAATGAGCAGTTCTTC
CASSPWIAGSYNEQFF
>TRBJ2-7|15|NA|NA|TRBV7-2
TGTGCCAGCAGCTTGATGGAGGTTCCCTCCTACGAGCAGTACTTC
CASSLMEVPSYEQYF
>TRBJ1-1|14|NA|NA|TRBV2
TGTGCCAGCACCGAAGGGATTCGAACAGGAGAAGCTTTCTTT
CASTEGIRTGEAFF
>TRBJ1-1|14|NA|few|TRBV6-1
TGTGCCACCACCGCGGGGACGGCAAACACTGAAGCTTTCTTT
CATTAGTANTEAFF
>TRBJ2-3|16|TRBD2|NA|TRBV5-6
TGTGCCAGCAGCTTCCGGACTAGCGGGTACACAGATACGCAGTATTTT
CASSFRTSGYTDTQYF
>TRBJ1-5|14|TRBD1|few|TRBV6-6
TGTGCCAGCAGCCGGGACAGCCCCAATCAGCCCCAGCATTTT
CASSRDSPNQPQHF
>TRBJ2-1|15|TRBD2|NA|TRBV15
TGTGCCACCAGCAGAGATGGTCGGGGGGACAATGAGCAGTTCTTC
CATSRDGRGDNEQFF
>TRBJ2-1|14|TRBD2|NA|TRBV25-1
TGTGCCAGTCAGACTAGCGGGGGTTCCAATGAGCAGTTCTTC
CASQTSGGSNEQFF
>TRBJ1-1|14|NA|few|TRBV5-4
TGTGCCAGCAGCTTGAAAGGGCAGGGCACTGAAGCTTTCTTT
CASSLKGQGTEAFF
>TRBJ1-2|15|TRBD1|NA|TRBV19
TGTGCCAGTGTTCGTCCGGGACAGGGTCTTCGTGGCTACACCTTC
CASVRPGQGLRGYTF
>TRBJ1-5|18|TRBD1|NA|TRBV27
TGTGCCAGCAGTTTCCCGGGACAGGGGGCTGAGGGCAATCAGCCCCAGCATTTT
CASSFPGQGAEGNQPQHF
>TRBJ1-3|16|NA|NA|TRBV6-1
TGTGCCAGCAGTGTATCAGGCCTTTCCTCGGGAAACACCATATATTTT
CASSVSGLSSGNTIYF
>TRBJ2-1|15|NA|NA|TRBV7-3
TGTGCCAGCAGCTTAAGGGGGGAGCATAGGGATGAGCAGTTCTTC
CASSLRGEHRDEQFF
>TRBJ2-5|16|TRBD2|once|TRBV5-1
TGCGCCAGCAGCATACCCCCTAGCGGGAACCAAGAGACCCAGTACTTC
CASSIPPSGNQETQYF
>TRBJ2-7|13|NA|NA|TRBV7-6
TGTGCCAGCAGCTTGACAGGCGACTACGAGCAGTACTTC
CASSLTGDYEQYF
>TRBJ1-6|16|TRBD1|NA|TRBV2
TGTGCCAGCACCGCGGGACAGCTTCACTATAATTCACCCCTCCACTTT
CASTAGQLHYNSPLHF
>TRBJ2-2|15|NA|NA|TRBV5-1
TGCGCCAGCAGCTCCCGGACAGAAAACACCGGGGAGCTGTTTTTT
CASSSRTENTGELFF
>TRBJ2-1|16|NA|NA|TRBV5-4
TGTGCCAGCAGCTCGTCACAGGGACCTACCTACAATGAGCAGTTCTTC
CASSSSQGPTYNEQFF
>TRBJ1-1|17|TRBD1|NA|TRBV5-5
TGTGCCAGCAGCCACGGACAGGGCTGGGGGGAGAACACTGAAGCTTTCTTT
CASSHGQGWGENTEAFF
>TRBJ2-1|14|TRBD2|few|TRBV30
TGTGCCTATCGGACTAGCGGTTATTACAATGAGCAGTTCTTC
CAYRTSGYYNEQFF
>TRBJ1-1|11|NA|NA|TRBV28
TGTGCCAGCACGTACGGCACTGAAGCTTTCTTT
CASTYGTEAFF
>TRBJ2-1|11|NA|once|TRBV12-5
TGTGCTAGCGGGGCCTACAATGAGCAGTTCTTC
CASGAYNEQFF
>TRBJ2-1|15|NA|NA|TRBV7-9
TGTGCCAGCAGCTCACTCGGTGCAGGGGTCTATGAGCAGTTCTTC
CASSSLGAGVYEQFF
>TRBJ2-1|13|NA|NA|TRBV10-3
TGTGCCATCAGTACTGCTGGGGCCCTTAAGCAGTTCTTC
CAISTAGALKQFF
>TRBJ1-2|12|NA|NA|TRBV7-9
TGTGCCAGCAGCTCGGGTAACTATGGCTACACCTTC
CASSSGNYGYTF
>TRBJ2-3|13|TRBD2|NA|TRBV27
TGTGCCAGCCATCCTAGCGGGACAGATACGCAGTATTTT
CASHPSGTDTQYF
>TRBJ2-5|13|TRBD2|NA|TRBV2
TGTGCCAGCAGCGGGACTAGCGGGGGGACCCAGTACTTC
CASSGTSGGTQYF
>TRBJ2-3|13|TRBD1|NA|TRBV29-1
TGCAGCGGCGGACAGGGACGGACAGATACGCAGTATTTT
CSGGQGRTDTQYF
>TRBJ1-2|13|TRBD1|NA|TRBV11-2
TGTGCCAGCAGCCGGGACAGGGATAATGGCTACACCTTC
CASSRDRDNGYTF
>TRBJ1-3|13|NA|NA|TRBV4-1
TGCGCCAGCAGCCAAGTTCGGGGAAACACCATATATTTT
CASSQVRGNTIYF
>TRBJ2-5|16|TRBD2|NA|TRBV5-1
TGCGCCAGCAGCCGGAATAGCGGGAGGTTCGGGGAGACCCAGTACTTC
CASSRNSGRFGETQYF
>TRBJ1-1|13|NA|NA|TRBV6-5
TGTGCCAGCACTCCGGGGGGCGGGACTGAAGCTTTCTTT
CASTPGGGTEAFF
>TRBJ2-3|15|TRBD2|NA|TRBV6-5
TGTGCCAGCAGTTACTCTAGCGGGAGTACAGATACGCAGTATTTT
CASSYSSGSTDTQYF
>TRBJ2-7|16|NA|NA|TRBV6-1
TGTGCCAGCAGTGAAGGAAGATTACTAGTTGGGTACGAGCAGTACTTC
CASSEGRLLVGYEQYF
>TRBJ2-3|13|NA|NA|TRBV7-9
TGTGCCAGCAGCCCCGACAACACAGATACGCAGTATTTT
CASSPDNTDTQYF
>TRBJ2-3|16|TRBD1|NA|TRBV5-1
TGCGCCAGCAGCTTGTTGGGGACAGGGGGCACAGATACGCAGTATTTT
CASSLLGTGGTDTQYF
>TRBJ2-1|15|TRBD2|few|TRBV6-4
TGTGCCAGCAGTGACTCGAGCGGGGGGGCCAATGAGCAGTTCTTC
CASSDSSGGANEQFF
>TRBJ1-1|14|TRBD1|NA|TRBV7-8
TGTGCCAGCAGCCAGACAGGGGGCTTCACTGAAGCTTTCTTT
CASSQTGGFTEAFF
>TRBJ2-1|14|TRBD2|NA|TRBV30
TGTGCCTGGAGTGTACGCCTAGCGGGAGAAGAGCAGTTCTTC
CAWSVRLAGEEQFF
>TRBJ1-6|13|NA|NA|TRBV5-4
TGTGCCAGCAGCTCTGAGTATAATTCACCCCTCCACTTT
CASSSEYNSPLHF
>TRBJ2-7|15|NA|NA|TRBV5-4
TGTGCCAGCAGCTCAAGCCGGACTCGGCTTCGGGAGCAGTACTTC
CASSSSRTRLREQYF
>TRBJ1-2|13|NA|NA|TRBV30
TGTGCCTGGAGTGTTACGGTGAACTATGGCTACACCTTC
CAWSVTVNYGYTF